Below, 21 T cell receptor beta chains from the same sample are listed, as sequenced in a study of blood T cell repertoires in COVID-19. Sequencing was performed with immunoSEQ multiplex PCR; in TCRdb, only in-frame clones are kept and a portion is missing. The repertoire includes about 50,000 clones, more than 80% of them detected once, and about 6.5% sits in the top ten. Sequenced input: peripheral blood. The receptor set was obtained from a man aged 55-75 years with acute or convalescent COVID-19.

The rearrangement joins TRBV5-6 to TRBJ2-5; 11 bases are a match to TRBD1. The length of the CDR3 is 15 residues. CDR1 SGHDT and CDR2 YYEEEE come from the germline V gene. Trimming at V came to 1 base and at J to 4 bases, leaving 3 bases not matched to a gene. CDR3 amino acids: CASSLIGTGGETQYF. Here the CDR3 DNA reads TGTGCCAGCAGCTTGATCGGGACAGGGGGAGAGACCCAGTACTTC.

This sequence joins TRBV5-6 and TRBJ1-1, with D tentatively TRBD1 (5 bases). Trimming took off 0 bases at V and 5 bases at J, with 23 bases between the two ends. Germline V gives CDR1 SGHDT, CDR2 YYEEEE. The CDR3 totals 18 residues. DNA of the CDR3: TGTGCCAGCAGCTTGGCCGTCCCCATCAGGGTGTCGGAGACTGAAGCTTTCTTT. Translation gives CASSLAVPIRVSETEAFF. The variable domain in full, with the rest retrieved from reference TRBV5-6 and TRBJ1-1, is DAGVTQSPTHLIKTRGQQVTLRCSPKSGHDTVSWYQQALGQGPQFIFQYYEEEERQRGNFPDRFSGHQFPNYSSELNVNALLLGDSALYLCASSLAVPIRVSETEAFFGQGTRLTVV.

This clone was seen more than once but under ten times. Distinct nucleotide sequences in the sample also encode this CDR3. V is TRBV6-5 and J is TRBJ1-1, with D hard to call. In germline, CDR1 is MNHEY, CDR2 SVGAGI. CDR3 length: 15 residues. V dropped 0 bases and J dropped 1 base, with 9 bases sitting between them. This chain's CDR3 is CASSYSGRGNTEAFF. The DNA of the CDR3 is TGTGCCAGCAGTTACTCCGGCAGAGGGAACACTGAAGCTTTCTTT.

Only one count was recorded for this clone. V gene TRBV28 combines with J gene TRBJ2-3; the D gene is possibly TRBD1 (6 bases). Germline loops: CDR1 MDHEN, CDR2 SYDVKM. V was shortened by 5 bases and J by 0 bases, with 18 bases between the two germline ends. The CDR3 is made up of 17 amino acids. The chain's CDR3 is CASSPMGAGASTDTQYF. CDR3 DNA sequence: TGTGCCAGCAGTCCGATGGGGGCGGGCGCGAGCACAGATACGCAGTATTTT.

The chain has TRBV19 and TRBJ2-4, with 9 bases identical to TRBD1. The V gene end was trimmed by 3 bases and the J gene end by 1 base; junction bases not matched to a gene: 13. CDR3 length: 19 amino acids. Germline V lookup: CDR1 LNHDA, CDR2 SQIVND (reference sequence). The CDR3 nucleotides are TGTGCCAGTAGTATGGATGGCCCGACCGGGACAGGGGCCAAAAACATTCAGTACTTC. As protein: CASSMDGPTGTGAKNIQYF.

The V and J genes are TRBV12-3 or TRBV12-4 and TRBJ2-1; perhaps TRBD1 as D (6 bases). CDR3 length: 10 residues. V was pared by 11 bases and J by 10 bases, with 12 bases between. CDR3 coding DNA: TGTGCCTCACAGGGCTTCGAGCAGTTCTTC. It yields the protein CASQGFEQFF.

This clone turned up a few times. V and J are TRBV7-9 and TRBJ2-3, with D possibly being TRBD2 (6 bases). Germline V lookup: CDR1 SEHNR, CDR2 FQNEAQ (reference sequence). The CDR3 extends over 14 amino acids. The germline V and J ends were trimmed by 3 bases and 1 base, with 8 bases remaining between them. The CDR3: CASSFGGGTDTQYF. CDR3 nucleotides: TGTGCCAGCAGCTTCGGGGGAGGCACAGATACGCAGTATTTT. The full variable domain, completed using reference TRBV7-9 and TRBJ2-3, is DTGVSQNPRHKITKRGQNVTFRCDPISEHNRLYWYRQTLGQGPEFLTYFQNEAQLEKSRLLSDRFSAERPKGSFSTLEIQRTEQGDSAMYLCASSFGGGTDTQYFGPGTRLTVL.

A remark on this clone: The identical CDR3 is also encoded by other nucleotide sequences in the sample. The rearrangement uses TRBV6-5 and TRBJ2-5; TRBD2 aligns across 7 bases. Germline V CDR1 and CDR2: MNHEY, SVGAGI. V lost 7 bases, J lost 5 bases, and 7 bases stayed unmatched. CDR3 size: 13 residues. The CDR3 spells CASTLAGVETQYF. CDR3 in DNA: TGTGCCAGCACATTGGCGGGAGTTGAGACCCAGTACTTC.

The gene calls are TRBV19 and TRBJ2-7; no clear D gene. The CDR3 sequence is 13 residues long. Germline values: CDR1 LNHDA, CDR2 SQIVND (reference sequence). The V and J ends lost 5 bases and 3 bases respectively, with 11 bases between them. The CDR3 DNA reads TGTGCCAGTAGTGAGTTTAGTAACTACGAGCAGTACTTC. Translation gives CASSEFSNYEQYF.

This sequence joins TRBV19 and TRBJ2-3; D is uncertain. The CDR3 runs to 16 residues. CDR1 is LNHDA and CDR2 is SQIVND in the germline V gene (reference sequence). V dropped 3 bases and J dropped 4 bases, with 17 bases sitting between them. The chain's CDR3 is CASSIVSILLADTQYF. Written as DNA, the CDR3 is TGTGCCAGTAGTATCGTGAGTATTTTGCTCGCAGATACGCAGTATTTT.

The gene calls are TRBV5-1 and TRBJ2-6; D is perhaps TRBD2 (5 bases). The germline gives CDR1 SGHRS, CDR2 YFSETQ. This CDR3 has 17 residues. Deletions cut 1 base from V and 1 base from J, with 12 bases between. CDR3 region: CASSLKGVVSGANVLTF. Written as DNA, the CDR3 is TGCGCCAGCAGCTTGAAGGGAGTAGTATCTGGGGCCAACGTCCTGACTTTC.

The chain couples TRBV6-5 to TRBJ1-1; unclear D gene. Germline V CDR1 and CDR2: MNHEY, SVGAGI. The CDR3 is made up of 13 amino acids. V dropped 7 bases and J dropped 1 base, with 10 bases sitting between them. The CDR3 DNA reads TGTGCCAGCAAACCTAAATCGAACACTGAAGCTTTCTTT. Its translation is CASKPKSNTEAFF.

J is TRBJ2-5 and V is TRBV11-2; tentative D call: TRBD1 (6 bases). V lost 4 bases to trimming and J lost 5 bases, with 17 bases between them. Germline V gives CDR1 SGHAT, CDR2 FQNNGV. The CDR3 runs 15 residues. For the CDR3, the DNA is TGTGCCAGCAGCTCAGACGGGACACCTCGGGAGACCCAGTACTTC. This gives the protein CASSSDGTPRETQYF.

The chain uses TRBV28 and TRBJ2-7, with 9 positions matching TRBD2. V trimming: 3 bases; J trimming: 1 base; junction bases outside the gene matches: 7. CDR3 size: 16 residues. CDR1 MDHEN and CDR2 SYDVKM come from the germline V gene. As DNA, the CDR3 is TGTGCCAGCAGTTTCAGCGGGGGGCGTCGATCCTACGAGCAGTACTTC. This codes for CASSFSGGRRSYEQYF.

Here the CDR3 reads CASSLSGQGMGYGYTF. The CDR3 DNA reads TGTGCCAGCAGTTTATCGGGACAGGGGATGGGCTATGGCTACACCTTC. J is TRBJ1-2 and V is TRBV28; 10 nucleotides agree with TRBD1. V gave up 1 base and J gave up 4 bases; unmatched junction bases: 6. CDR3 length equals 16 residues. Looked up from germline, CDR1 is MDHEN and CDR2 is SYDVKM.

The chain joins TRBV11-3 to TRBJ2-2; D gene unclear. Germline V gene lookup returns CDR1 SGHNT and CDR2 YENEEA. V lost 3 bases, J lost 2 bases, and 7 bases lay in between. CDR3 length equals 14 residues. The CDR3 bases are TGTGCCAGCAGCTTTGGCAGAAACACCGGGGAGCTGTTTTTT. Its translation is CASSFGRNTGELFF.

This chain uses TRBV7-2 with TRBJ2-1, with D maybe TRBD2 (6 bases). Germline values: CDR1 SGHTA, CDR2 FQGNSA. The CDR3 length is 15 residues. Trimming removed 4 bases at V and 3 bases at J, with 13 bases between. CDR3: CASSSFQGGYNEQFF. CDR3 coding DNA: TGTGCCAGCAGCTCCTTTCAGGGAGGCTACAATGAGCAGTTCTTC.

J is TRBJ1-1 and V is TRBV12-3 or TRBV12-4, with a tentative D call TRBD1 (5 bases). This CDR3 is 13 amino acids long. V shed 1 base and J shed 11 bases, with 14 bases lying between them. CDR3 residues: CASSLDAHRSAFF. The CDR3 nucleotides are TGTGCCAGCAGTTTAGACGCACACAGGAGCGCTTTCTTT.

The sample holds a few counts of this clone. The V call is TRBV28, the J call TRBJ1-5; TRBD1 agrees at 7 bases. Germline assignment: CDR1 MDHEN and CDR2 SYDVKM. Unmatched junction bases numbered 8, after V lost 4 bases and J lost 5 bases. The CDR3 runs 15 residues. The CDR3 spells CASSSDRTTDQPQHF. CDR3 bases: TGTGCCAGCAGTTCGGACAGGACAACTGATCAGCCCCAGCATTTT.

The chain recombines TRBV14 with TRBJ2-7; D possibly corresponds to TRBD2 (5 bases). The CDR3 has 16 amino acids. V was trimmed by 1 base and J by 9 bases, leaving 22 bases between them. The V gene's germline CDR1 is SGHDN and CDR2 FVKESK. CDR3 nucleotides: TGTGCCAGCAGCCAAGTTTATTCCCCGGGGAATGAGGGGCAGTACTTC. Translated, it gives CASSQVYSPGNEGQYF.

This chain links TRBV6-5 with TRBJ1-3; D is uncertain. Germline V gene sequence: CDR1 MNHEY, CDR2 SVGAGI. V lost 2 bases to trimming and J lost 6 bases, with 17 bases between them. This CDR3 has 16 residues. The CDR3 here is CASSYPSGGQPNTIYF. Here the CDR3 DNA reads TGTGCCAGCAGTTACCCCTCCGGAGGCCAGCCAAACACCATATATTTT.